The 22 T cell receptor beta chains below come from one sample, sequenced in a study of Ad26.COV2.S vaccination and SARS-CoV-2 variants (dated by TCRdb to the early 2020s). Read against the paper, the sample's treatment or condition label means: over 15 received Ad26.COV2.S at low or high dose, single or two shots; 5 received placebo; per-sample allocation not given. Repertoires of vaccine and placebo recipients were sequenced from samples collected on day 63 after the first injection. To prepare the library, the immunoSEQ multiplex PCR assay was applied. TCRdb stores this immuneACCESS table with in-frame sequences only. Part of the clones is absent; in the studies checked, under half of the shortfall reflects unresolved V genes, and no reason is known for the rest. The sample table lists roughly 300,000 clones, less than 90% of them with a count of one. 9.5% to 12% of the sample belongs to the ten largest clones.

Sequencing used peripheral blood, obtained in a trial of Ad26.COV2.S vaccine versus placebo. The receptors here all came from a person aged 18 to 59 who received the Ad26.COV2.S COVID-19 vaccine or a placebo.

The chain uses TRBV19 and TRBJ1-5; 8 bases map to TRBD1. Germline assignment: CDR1 LNHDA and CDR2 SQIVND (reference sequence). The J segment lost 7 bases and the V segment lost 5 bases, leaving 7 bases of the junction unmatched. There are 14 residues in the CDR3. CDR3 protein: CASSSTGGVQPQHF. CDR3 nucleotide sequence: TGTGCCAGTAGTTCTACAGGGGGGGTCCAGCCCCAGCATTTT.

The genes are TRBV10-3 and TRBJ2-1; no reliable D call. CDR1 and CDR2 (germline): ENHRY, SYGVKD. CDR3 length: 14 residues. V was clipped by 7 bases and J by 4 bases, with 14 bases between them. The CDR3 is CAINGPGPYNEQFF. The CDR3 DNA is TGTGCCATCAACGGCCCAGGACCTTACAATGAGCAGTTCTTC.

The gene calls are TRBV15 and TRBJ2-7; D is undetermined. Deletions cut 1 base from V and 3 bases from J, with 16 bases between. CDR3 size: 16 residues. The V gene's germline CDR1 is LNHNV and CDR2 YYDKDF (reference sequence). The CDR3 here is CATSRVQSSEGYEQYF. CDR3 bases: TGTGCCACCAGCAGAGTACAGTCCTCAGAAGGCTACGAGCAGTACTTC.

V and J are TRBV7-2 and TRBJ2-7; 12 bases agree with TRBD2. CDR1 and CDR2 from the germline V gene are SGHTA and FQGNSA. The CDR3 covers 16 residues. After removal of 5 bases from V and 2 bases from J, the junction contained 7 bases not matched to a gene. The CDR3 protein is CASSDTRTSGTYEQYF. The DNA of the CDR3 is TGTGCCAGCAGCGACACGAGGACTAGCGGGACCTACGAGCAGTACTTC.

J is TRBJ1-4 and V is TRBV5-1; TRBD1 is a possible D gene (5 bases). The ends were cut back, 4 bases at V and 3 bases at J, with 16 bases in the middle. This CDR3 has 16 residues. Germline CDR1 reads SGHRS; CDR2 reads YFSETQ. As DNA, the CDR3 is TGCGCCAGCAGCGCGTTCGGGGGGAAGGCTAATGAAAAACTGTTTTTT. As protein: CASSAFGGKANEKLFF.

This chain links TRBV18 with TRBJ1-2; TRBD1 might be the D (5 bases). Germline CDR1 and CDR2: KGHSH and LQKENI. Trimming removed 3 bases from V and 3 bases from J, with 8 bases in between. CDR3 size: 13 residues. Here the CDR3 reads CASSPTDYYGYTF. DNA for the CDR3: TGTGCCAGCTCACCGACAGACTACTATGGCTACACCTTC.

This chain joins TRBV6-5 and TRBJ2-7; D uncertain. The length of the CDR3 is 12 residues. Germline V gene lookup returns CDR1 MNHEY and CDR2 SVGAGI. Trimming took off 2 bases at V and 4 bases at J, with 6 bases between the two ends. The CDR3, as DNA: TGTGCCAGCAGTTACGGAAAGTACGAGCAGTACTTC. Amino acids: CASSYGKYEQYF.

The V gene is TRBV7-9, the J gene TRBJ2-7; D is ambiguous. The CDR3 loop spans 11 amino acids. Germline V gives CDR1 SEHNR, CDR2 FQNEAQ (reference sequence). V was pared by 6 bases and J by 6 bases, with 9 bases between. The DNA of the CDR3 is TGTGCCAGCAGTCCACTTTTCGAGCAGTACTTC. This sequence encodes CASSPLFEQYF.

This rearrangement joins TRBV30 to TRBJ1-1; no definite D call. V shed 5 bases and J shed 5 bases, with 12 bases lying between them. This CDR3 region has 12 residues. Germline assignment: CDR1 GTSNPN and CDR2 SVGIG (reference sequence). In nucleotides, the CDR3 is TGTGCCTGGTTAAGTTATGGGACTGAAGCTTTCTTT. Its protein product is CAWLSYGTEAFF.

CDR3 DNA sequence: TGTGCCAGCAGAATGGACAGGGTCTCGCCCGAGCAGTACTTC. Protein sequence: CASRMDRVSPEQYF. The J gene is TRBJ2-7, the V gene TRBV27, with 8 bases identical to TRBD1. The germline CDR1 and CDR2 sequences are MNHEY and SMNVEV (reference sequence). Trimming cost V 6 bases and J 6 bases; bases outside gene matches: 10. The CDR3 is made up of 14 amino acids.

The rearrangement uses TRBV6-6 and TRBJ1-5; 7 nucleotides line up with TRBD1. Germline V gene data show CDR1 as MNHNY and CDR2 as SVGAGI (reference sequence). V was clipped by 0 bases and J by 1 base; unmatched bases: 3. This CDR3 contains 16 residues. The CDR3: CASSYSGQTSNQPQHF. CDR3 coding DNA: TGTGCCAGCAGTTACTCGGGACAGACAAGCAATCAGCCCCAGCATTTT.

The rearrangement uses TRBV12-3 or TRBV12-4 and TRBJ1-5; D is perhaps TRBD1 (5 bases). Trimming took 8 bases from V and 7 from J, leaving 12 bases between them. CDR3 length: 12 residues. CDR3 residues: CASGRANQPQHF. DNA for the CDR3: TGTGCCAGCGGCAGGGCAAACCAGCCCCAGCATTTT.

The genes are TRBV28 and TRBJ2-1; 9 nucleotides line up with TRBD1. V shed 11 bases, J shed 4 bases, and the junction held 21 bases outside the gene matches. The length of the CDR3 is 18 residues. Germline-derived CDR1 and CDR2 are MDHEN and SYDVKM. The CDR3 loop reads CAGARDREGGGVYNEQFF. The CDR3 DNA follows: TGTGCCGGGGCCCGGGACAGGGAGGGGGGAGGAGTATACAATGAGCAGTTCTTC.

This clone was recorded a few times. The genes are TRBV4-1 and TRBJ2-1; 9 bases are a match to TRBD2. This CDR3 has 20 residues. Germline trimming cut 0 bases from V and 0 bases from J; bases unmatched to any gene: 12. CDR1 and CDR2 (germline): MGHRA, YSYEKL. The CDR3 nucleotides are TGCGCCAGCAGCCAAGATAGTCCTAGCGGGACCCTCAGCTCCTACAATGAGCAGTTCTTC. Protein sequence: CASSQDSPSGTLSSYNEQFF.

The CDR3 protein is CAWSVGDYSNQPQHF. CDR3 DNA: TGTGCCTGGAGTGTAGGAGATTATAGCAATCAGCCCCAGCATTTT. The chain combines TRBV30 with TRBJ1-5; the D is unclear. Germline V gene data show CDR1 as GTSNPN and CDR2 as SVGIG (reference sequence). Trimming shortened V by 0 bases and J by 0 bases, and 9 bases separated the two germline ends. The CDR3 contains 15 residues.

V and J are TRBV7-9 and TRBJ1-3, with 7 bases that match TRBD1. V shed 4 bases, J shed 1 base, and the junction held 4 bases outside the gene matches. Germline V lookup: CDR1 SEHNR, CDR2 FQNEAQ (reference sequence). This CDR3 has 15 amino acids. The DNA for the CDR3 is TGTGCCAGCAGCTCGGCGGACAGGTCTGGAAACACCATATATTTT. Protein: CASSSADRSGNTIYF.

The chain couples TRBV7-2 to TRBJ1-5; 7 nucleotides line up with TRBD1. The CDR3 totals 15 residues. CDR1 is SGHTA and CDR2 is FQGNSA in the germline V gene. Trimming removed 5 bases from V and 5 bases from J; junction bases left unmatched: 9. CDR3 residues: CASSPQTGVDQPQHF. The CDR3 nucleotides read TGTGCCAGCAGCCCACAAACAGGGGTGGATCAGCCCCAGCATTTT.

This CDR3 reads CSASRAESGNTIYF. The CDR3 nucleotides are TGCAGTGCTAGTCGGGCGGAGTCTGGAAACACCATATATTTT. V usage is TRBV20-1 and J usage is TRBJ1-3; D gene uncertain. Per the germline V gene, CDR1 is DFQATT and CDR2 is SNEGSKA (reference sequence). Trimming removed 3 bases at V and 1 base at J, with 10 bases between. CDR3 length equals 14 residues.

The chain links TRBV28 to TRBJ1-2; TRBD1 agrees at 11 bases. After removal of 10 bases from V and 4 bases from J, the junction contained 8 bases not matched to a gene. Germline V gene sequence: CDR1 MDHEN, CDR2 SYDVKM. The CDR3 loop spans 14 amino acids. CDR3 sequence reads: CAIQGQGGTYGYTF. CDR3 sequence (DNA): TGTGCCATTCAGGGACAGGGGGGCACCTATGGCTACACCTTC.

J is TRBJ1-1 and V is TRBV5-6, with a possible D match to TRBD1 (5 bases). CDR3 size: 19 residues. Trimming pared 0 bases from V and 4 bases from J, leaving 25 bases between. CDR1 and CDR2 from the germline V gene are SGHDT and YYEEEE. In DNA, the CDR3 is TGTGCCAGCAGCTTGGAGGTGGGCTTCCGGGGGGAGATGAGCACTGAAGCTTTCTTT. It yields the protein CASSLEVGFRGEMSTEAFF. The full variable domain, its missing parts supplied by reference TRBV5-6 and TRBJ1-1, is DAGVTQSPTHLIKTRGQQVTLRCSPKSGHDTVSWYQQALGQGPQFIFQYYEEEERQRGNFPDRFSGHQFPNYSSELNVNALLLGDSALYLCASSLEVGFRGEMSTEAFFGQGTRLTVV.

This chain connects TRBV7-8 to TRBJ2-6; D not certain. Trimming took off 5 bases at V and 2 bases at J, with 13 bases between the two ends. Germline lookup yields CDR1 SGHVS and CDR2 FQNEAQ. CDR3 length: 16 residues. The CDR3 reads CASSLSSIPGANVLTF. The CDR3 DNA is TGTGCCAGCAGCCTGAGTTCCATCCCTGGGGCCAACGTCCTGACTTTC. Combining the CDR3 with reference TRBV7-8 and TRBJ2-6 gives the whole variable domain GAGVSQSPRYKVAKRGQDVALRCDPISGHVSLFWYQQALGQGPEFLTYFQNEAQLDKSGLPSDRFFAERPEGSVSTLKIQRTQQEDSAVYLCASSLSSIPGANVLTFGAGSRLTVL.

V is TRBV5-4 and J is TRBJ2-7; D remains unclear. Looked up from germline, CDR1 is SGHNT and CDR2 is YYREEE (reference sequence). CDR3 size: 14 residues. Trimming removed 2 bases from V and 1 base from J, with 10 bases in between. In DNA, the CDR3 is TGTGCCAGCAGCTTCACTACGACTTCCTACGAGCAGTACTTC. Its protein is CASSFTTTSYEQYF.